Below, one T cell receptor beta chain is given with its context. The V end lost 6 bases, the J end lost 0 bases, and 12 bases lay between the germline ends. CDR1 and CDR2 from the germline V gene are LGHNT and FRNRAP. This CDR3 contains 14 residues. These data are taken from a study of cytomegalovirus exposure and HLA in healthy donors. The method was immunoSEQ multiplex PCR; TCRdb's version includes in-frame clones alone and lacks a portion of them. The sample lists 90,000 to 110,000 clones, around 83% seen once, with 4% in the top ten. The chain employs TRBV12-5 and TRBJ2-7; D is perhaps TRBD1 (6 bases). The specimen sequenced was PBMCs. The sequence came from a woman under 30 in good health and CMV-seropositive. CDR3 amino acids: CASGPPGHSYEQYF. CDR3 in DNA: TGTGCTAGTGGCCCTCCGGGACACTCCTACGAGCAGTACTTC.